This TCR beta chain was sequenced for a study of T cell repertoires in aging, cancer and after chemotherapy (dated by TCRdb to the late 2010s). Some background on the complete study: Six donor age groups were covered, ranging from 30 or younger up to 70 or older, and each group contained at least three individuals. Paired pre- and post-chemotherapy samples in the hematological group came from chronic lymphocytic leukemia patients treated with fludarabine- or bendamustine-based regimens. Roughly 8.8 million TCR reads were contained in the full dataset. The study profiled peripheral blood TCR beta repertoires from healthy donors and cancer patients to examine immunoaging and T cell reconstitution after chemotherapy. Alongside around 97 healthy donors serving as a reference group, the cohort included over 200 cancer patients, of whom roughly 92 had hematological cancers and fewer than 140 had solid cancers. Overall study results and their limits: Compared with age-matched healthy donors, untreated patients with hematological or solid cancers had significantly lower TCR diversity and higher clonality in blood. It was noted by the authors that conclusions about immunological memory after chemotherapy cannot be drawn from the repertoire data. In both cancer cohorts, the median generation probability rose over the chemotherapy interval, which suggests that the repertoire was reconstituted through rebound thymic output. In healthy donors, the decline in TCR diversity with age was mainly explained by loss of richness, whereas in cancer patients loss of evenness was also found to contribute. Lymphoid organ infiltration was present in hematological cancer patients, and this infiltration may itself impair thymic emigration or peripheral T cell expansion.

As encoded in the germline V gene, CDR1 is SQVTM while CDR2 is ANQGSEA. Spanning cysteine to phenylalanine, the CDR3 consists of 10 amino acids. Of all the DNA, just the CDR3 is kept, 30 bases in frame from base 1. The V end loses 6 bases and the J end loses 11 bases, and a stretch of 13 bases separates them. Genomic DNA extracted from peripheral blood, rather than sorted cells or RNA, was used as the source for amplification of TCR beta rearrangements. Rearranged TRB sequences spanning V, D and J segments were amplified by multiplex touch-down PCR using a mixed TRB-A/B primer pool. Illumina adapters and sample indices were added to the amplicons in two consecutive PCR reactions performed with Phusion HS II polymerase. Amplicons were gel-purified using the NucleoSpin Gel and PCR Clean-up kit and were subsequently checked with Qubit and an Agilent 2100 Bioanalyzer. Sequencing of the libraries was done on an Illumina MiSeq with paired-end, single-indexed 600-cycle runs. The source study handled its data this way. Processing of the TRB sequences was carried out with MiXCR versions 2.12 and 3.0.5. A clone was defined as each unique CDR3 nucleotide sequence, and only productive sequences supported by at least two reads were kept. The repertoire metrics were Shannon diversity, evenness, clonality (calculated as one minus evenness), and diversity profiles parameterized by alpha from 0 to 5. The IGoR algorithm was used to calculate generation probabilities for clones in the paired samples taken before and after chemotherapy. Using fastp at Q25 and MiXCR, TCRdb reprocessed the public reads and kept productive beta chains. Every distinct CDR3 protein forms one entry, paired with its most common genes and DNA. TCRdb, not the original authors, processed these V and J calls. This sample holds fewer than 2,500 distinct CDR3 sequences; about half were observed only once. Around 5.5% of the sample comes from the top ten.

This clonotype has more than one count but fewer than ten. Its antigen is not yet known. No qualities accompany the bases; no much larger clone lies one base away. The sample consisted of blood. This TCR was sampled from a human donor with a blood cancer. The rearranged chain carries TRBV29-1 and TRBJ1-1, with no reliable assignment of the D segment. The nucleotide sequence is TGCAGCGTCGAGCGGACTGGGGCTTTCTTT. Its translation is CSVERTGAFF.